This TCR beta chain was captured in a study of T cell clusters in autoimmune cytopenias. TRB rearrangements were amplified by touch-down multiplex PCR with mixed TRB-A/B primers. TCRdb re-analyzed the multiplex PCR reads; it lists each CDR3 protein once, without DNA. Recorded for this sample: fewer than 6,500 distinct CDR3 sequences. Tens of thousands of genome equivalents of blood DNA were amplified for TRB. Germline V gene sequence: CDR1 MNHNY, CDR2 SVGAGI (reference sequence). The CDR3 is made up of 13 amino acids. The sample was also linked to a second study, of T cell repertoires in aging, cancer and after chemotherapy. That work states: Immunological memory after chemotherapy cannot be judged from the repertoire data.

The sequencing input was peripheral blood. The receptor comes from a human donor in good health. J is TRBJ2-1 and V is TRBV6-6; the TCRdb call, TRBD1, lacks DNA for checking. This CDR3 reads CVSTDRGVNEQFF.